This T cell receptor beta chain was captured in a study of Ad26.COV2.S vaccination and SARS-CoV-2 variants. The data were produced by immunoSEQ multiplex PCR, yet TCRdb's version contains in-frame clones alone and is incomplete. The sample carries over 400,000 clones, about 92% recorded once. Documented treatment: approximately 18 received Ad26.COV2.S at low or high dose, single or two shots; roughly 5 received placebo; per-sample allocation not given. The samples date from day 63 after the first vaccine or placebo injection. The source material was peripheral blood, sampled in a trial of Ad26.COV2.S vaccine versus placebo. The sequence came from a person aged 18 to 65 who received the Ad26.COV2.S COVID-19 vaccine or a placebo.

DNA for the CDR3: TGCAGCGTTGTTGGGGGGGGCACAGATACGCAGTATTTT. Encoded protein: CSVVGGGTDTQYF. The chain carries TRBV29-1 and TRBJ2-3, with 7 bases fitting TRBD2. The germline V gene has CDR1 SQVTM and CDR2 ANQGSEA. V lost 4 bases to trimming and J lost 1 base; unmatched junction nucleotides: 2. The CDR3 length is 13 residues.